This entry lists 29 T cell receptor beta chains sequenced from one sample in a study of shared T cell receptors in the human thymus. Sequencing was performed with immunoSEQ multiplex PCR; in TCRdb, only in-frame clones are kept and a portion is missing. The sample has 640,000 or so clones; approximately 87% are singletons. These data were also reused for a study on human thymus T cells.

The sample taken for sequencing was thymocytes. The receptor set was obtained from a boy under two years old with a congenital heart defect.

The CDR3 sequence: CASSLGSGTGRIYTGELFF. CDR3 bases: TGCGCCAGCAGCTTGGGTTCCGGGACAGGGAGGATATACACCGGGGAGCTGTTTTTT. The chain joins TRBV5-1 to TRBJ2-2, with TRBD1 matching over 9 bases. The CDR3 is made up of 19 amino acids. Germline-derived CDR1 and CDR2 are SGHRS and YFSETQ. V gave up 0 bases and J gave up 3 bases; unmatched junction bases: 12.

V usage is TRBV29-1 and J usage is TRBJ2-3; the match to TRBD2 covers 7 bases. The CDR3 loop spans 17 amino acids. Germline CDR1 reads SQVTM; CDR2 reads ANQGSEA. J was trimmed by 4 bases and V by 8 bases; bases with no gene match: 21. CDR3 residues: CSLWGGSRDLVADTQYF. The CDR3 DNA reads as TGCAGCCTCTGGGGGGGTTCCCGGGACCTCGTCGCAGATACGCAGTATTTT.

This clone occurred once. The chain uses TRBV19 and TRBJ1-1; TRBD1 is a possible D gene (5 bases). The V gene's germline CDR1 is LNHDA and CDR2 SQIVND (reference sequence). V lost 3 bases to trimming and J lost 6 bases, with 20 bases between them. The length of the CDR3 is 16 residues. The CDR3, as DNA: TGTGCCAGTAGTATCTCGGTCGAGAAGGGGATCGCTGAAGCTTTCTTT. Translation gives CASSISVEKGIAEAFF. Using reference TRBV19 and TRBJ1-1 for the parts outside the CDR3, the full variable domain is DGGITQSPKYLFRKEGQNVTLSCEQNLNHDAMYWYRQDPGQGLRLIYYSQIVNDFQKGDIAEGYSVSREKKESFPLTVTSAQKNPTAFYLCASSISVEKGIAEAFFGQGTRLTVV.

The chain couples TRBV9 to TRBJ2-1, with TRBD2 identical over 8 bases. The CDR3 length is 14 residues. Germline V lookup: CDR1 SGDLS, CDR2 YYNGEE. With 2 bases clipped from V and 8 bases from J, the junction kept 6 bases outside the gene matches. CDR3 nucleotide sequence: TGTGCCAGCAGCGTGGACCTCGGGGGGGATGAGCAGTTCTTC. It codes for CASSVDLGGDEQFF.

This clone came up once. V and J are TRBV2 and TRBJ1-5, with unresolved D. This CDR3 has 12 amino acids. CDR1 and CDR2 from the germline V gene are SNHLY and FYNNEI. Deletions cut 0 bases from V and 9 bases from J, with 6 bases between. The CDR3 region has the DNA TGTGCCAGCAGTGAAGCTCCGGGGCCCCAGCATTTT. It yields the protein CASSEAPGPQHF. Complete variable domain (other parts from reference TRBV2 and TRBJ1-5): EPEVTQTPSHQVTQMGQEVILRCVPISNHLYFYWYRQILGQKVEFLVSFYNNEISEKSEIFDDQFSVERPDGSNFTLKIRSTKLEDSAMYFCASSEAPGPQHFGDGTRLSIL.

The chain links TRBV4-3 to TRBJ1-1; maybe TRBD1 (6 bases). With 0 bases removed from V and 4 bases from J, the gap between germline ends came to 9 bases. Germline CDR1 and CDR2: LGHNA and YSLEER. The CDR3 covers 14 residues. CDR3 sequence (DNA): TGCGCCAGCAGCCAAGAACAGGGCCTCACTGAAGCTTTCTTT. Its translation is CASSQEQGLTEAFF.

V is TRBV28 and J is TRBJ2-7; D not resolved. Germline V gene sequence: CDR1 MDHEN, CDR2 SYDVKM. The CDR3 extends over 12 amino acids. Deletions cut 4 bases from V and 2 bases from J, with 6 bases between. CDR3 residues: CASSSSPYEQYF. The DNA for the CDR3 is TGTGCCAGCAGTTCCTCCCCCTACGAGCAGTACTTC.

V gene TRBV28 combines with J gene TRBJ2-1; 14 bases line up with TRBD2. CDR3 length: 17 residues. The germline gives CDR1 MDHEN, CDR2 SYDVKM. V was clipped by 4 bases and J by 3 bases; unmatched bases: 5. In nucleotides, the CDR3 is TGTGCCAGCAGTTCTCGGACTAGCGGGGGGTACTACAATGAGCAGTTCTTC. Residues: CASSSRTSGGYYNEQFF.

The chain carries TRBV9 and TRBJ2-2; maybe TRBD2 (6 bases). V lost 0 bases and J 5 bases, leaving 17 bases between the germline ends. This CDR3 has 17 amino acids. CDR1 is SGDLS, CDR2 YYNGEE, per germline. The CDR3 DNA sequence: TGTGCCAGCAGCGTAGAGCGGGCGGCTAATGGGACCGGGGAGCTGTTTTTT. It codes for CASSVERAANGTGELFF.

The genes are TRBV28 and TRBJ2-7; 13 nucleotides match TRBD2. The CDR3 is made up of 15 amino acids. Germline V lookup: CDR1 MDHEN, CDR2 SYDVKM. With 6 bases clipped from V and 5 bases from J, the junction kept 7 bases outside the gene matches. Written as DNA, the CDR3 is TGTGCCAGCAGGTCAGCCGGGACTAGCGGGGACGAGCAGTACTTC. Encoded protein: CASRSAGTSGDEQYF.

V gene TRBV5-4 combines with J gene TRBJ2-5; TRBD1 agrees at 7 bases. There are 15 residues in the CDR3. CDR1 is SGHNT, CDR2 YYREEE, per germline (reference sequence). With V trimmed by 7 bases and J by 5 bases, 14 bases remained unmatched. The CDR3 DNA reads TGTGCCAGCTCATTTTCGACAGGGTCAAGGGAGACCCAGTACTTC. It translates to CASSFSTGSRETQYF.

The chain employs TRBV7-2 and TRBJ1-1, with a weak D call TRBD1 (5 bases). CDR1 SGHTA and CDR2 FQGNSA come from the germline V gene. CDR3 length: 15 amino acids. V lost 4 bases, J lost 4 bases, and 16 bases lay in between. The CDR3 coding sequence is TGTGCCAGCAGCTCGTTCAGGCTGGGGCCCACTGAAGCTTTCTTT. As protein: CASSSFRLGPTEAFF.

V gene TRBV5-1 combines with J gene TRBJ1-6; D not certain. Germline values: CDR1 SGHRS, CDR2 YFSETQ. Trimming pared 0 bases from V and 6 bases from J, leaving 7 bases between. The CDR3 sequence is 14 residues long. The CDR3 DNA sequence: TGCGCCAGCAGCTTGGGGCAGGTTAATTCACCCCTCCACTTT. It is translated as CASSLGQVNSPLHF.

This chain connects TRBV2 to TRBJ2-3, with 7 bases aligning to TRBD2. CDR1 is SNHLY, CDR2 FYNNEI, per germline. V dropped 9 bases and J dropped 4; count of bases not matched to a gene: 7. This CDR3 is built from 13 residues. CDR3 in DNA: TGTGCCAGACGGGGCGGGAGTTCAGATACGCAGTATTTT. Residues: CARRGGSSDTQYF.

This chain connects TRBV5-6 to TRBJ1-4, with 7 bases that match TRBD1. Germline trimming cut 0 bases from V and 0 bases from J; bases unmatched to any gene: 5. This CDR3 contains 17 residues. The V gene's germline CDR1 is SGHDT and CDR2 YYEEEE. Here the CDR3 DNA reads TGTGCCAGCAGCTTGGGGGACAGTGAAACAACTAATGAAAAACTGTTTTTT. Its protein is CASSLGDSETTNEKLFF.

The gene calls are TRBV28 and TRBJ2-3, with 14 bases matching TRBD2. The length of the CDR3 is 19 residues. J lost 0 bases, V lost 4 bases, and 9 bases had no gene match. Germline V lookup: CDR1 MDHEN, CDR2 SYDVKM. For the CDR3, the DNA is TGTGCCAGCAGTTCCTCCGGGACTAGCGGGGGCCAGAGCACAGATACGCAGTATTTT. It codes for CASSSSGTSGGQSTDTQYF.

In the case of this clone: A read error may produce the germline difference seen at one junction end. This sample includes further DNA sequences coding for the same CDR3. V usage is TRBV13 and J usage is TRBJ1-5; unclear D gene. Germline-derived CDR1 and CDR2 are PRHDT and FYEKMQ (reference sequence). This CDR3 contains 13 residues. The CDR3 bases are TGTGCTAGCAGCTTAGGGCGCGCTAACGCCCAGCATTTT. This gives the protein CASSLGRANAQHF. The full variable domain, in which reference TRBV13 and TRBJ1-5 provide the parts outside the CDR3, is AAGVIQSPRHLIKEKRETATLKCYPIPRHDTVYWYQQGPGQDPQFLISFYEKMQSDKGSIPDRFSAQQFSDYHSELNMSSLELGDSALYFCASSLGRANAQHFGDGTRLSIL.

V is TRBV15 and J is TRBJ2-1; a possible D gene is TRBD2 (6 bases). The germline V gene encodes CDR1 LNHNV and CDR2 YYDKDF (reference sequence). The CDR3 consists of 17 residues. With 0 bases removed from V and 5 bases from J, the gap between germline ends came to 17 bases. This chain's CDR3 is CATSRDLVERVDNEQFF. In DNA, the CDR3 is TGTGCCACCAGCAGAGATCTTGTGGAGCGGGTGGACAATGAGCAGTTCTTC.

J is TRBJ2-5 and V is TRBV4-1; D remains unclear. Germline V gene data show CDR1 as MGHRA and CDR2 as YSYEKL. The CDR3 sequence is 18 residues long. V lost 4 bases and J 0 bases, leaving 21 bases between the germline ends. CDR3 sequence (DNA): TGCGCCAGCAGCCCGATCTTTTTACCCGGTGAGTACCAAGAGACCCAGTACTTC. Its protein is CASSPIFLPGEYQETQYF.

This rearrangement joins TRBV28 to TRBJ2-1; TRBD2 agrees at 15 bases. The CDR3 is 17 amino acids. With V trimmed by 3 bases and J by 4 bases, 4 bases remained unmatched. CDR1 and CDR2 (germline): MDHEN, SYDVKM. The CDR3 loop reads CASSLWTSGREYNEQFF. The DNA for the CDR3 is TGTGCCAGCAGTTTGTGGACTAGCGGGAGGGAGTACAATGAGCAGTTCTTC.

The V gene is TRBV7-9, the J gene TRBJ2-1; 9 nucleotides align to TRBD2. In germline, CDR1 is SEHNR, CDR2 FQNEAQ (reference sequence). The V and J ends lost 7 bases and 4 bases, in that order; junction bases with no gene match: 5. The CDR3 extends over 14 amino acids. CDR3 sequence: CASNPLAGYNEQFF. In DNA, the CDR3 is TGTGCCAGCAACCCACTAGCGGGTTACAATGAGCAGTTCTTC.

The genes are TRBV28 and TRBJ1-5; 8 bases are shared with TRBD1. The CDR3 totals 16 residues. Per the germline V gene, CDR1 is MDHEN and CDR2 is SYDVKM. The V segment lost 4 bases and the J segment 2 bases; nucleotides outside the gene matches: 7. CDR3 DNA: TGTGCCAGCAGTTGGGACAGGCCAAGGCGCAATCAGCCCCAGCATTTT. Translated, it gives CASSWDRPRRNQPQHF.

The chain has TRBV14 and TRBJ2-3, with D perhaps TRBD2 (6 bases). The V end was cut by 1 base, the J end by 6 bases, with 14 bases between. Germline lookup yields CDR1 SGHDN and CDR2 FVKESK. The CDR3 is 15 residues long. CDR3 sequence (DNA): TGTGCCAGCAGCCAAGGTATCCGGGGGACGGATACGCAGTATTTT. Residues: CASSQGIRGTDTQYF.

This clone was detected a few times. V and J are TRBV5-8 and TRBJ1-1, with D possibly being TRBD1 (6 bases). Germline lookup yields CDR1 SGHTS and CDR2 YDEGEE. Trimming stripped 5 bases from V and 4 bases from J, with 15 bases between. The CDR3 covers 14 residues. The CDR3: CASRLRTALTEAFF. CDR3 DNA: TGTGCCAGCAGGTTAAGGACAGCACTCACTGAAGCTTTCTTT.

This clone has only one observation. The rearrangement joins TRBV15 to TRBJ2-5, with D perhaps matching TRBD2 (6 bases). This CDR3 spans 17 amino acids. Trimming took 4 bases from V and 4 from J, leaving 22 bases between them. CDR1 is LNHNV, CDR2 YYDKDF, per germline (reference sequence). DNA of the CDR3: TGTGCCACCAGCACCCCGGGGAGGCTAGCATGGAGAGAGACCCAGTACTTC. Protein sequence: CATSTPGRLAWRETQYF.

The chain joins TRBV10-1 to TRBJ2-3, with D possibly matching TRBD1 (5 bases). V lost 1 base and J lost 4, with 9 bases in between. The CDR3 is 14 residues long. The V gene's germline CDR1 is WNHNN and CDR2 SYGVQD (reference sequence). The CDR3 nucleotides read TGCGCCAGCAGTGAGTTCCAGGGCCCAGATACGCAGTATTTT. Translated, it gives CASSEFQGPDTQYF.

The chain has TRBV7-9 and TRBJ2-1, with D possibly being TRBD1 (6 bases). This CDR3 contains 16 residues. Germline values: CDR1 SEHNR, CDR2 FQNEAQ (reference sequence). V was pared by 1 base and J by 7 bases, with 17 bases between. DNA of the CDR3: TGTGCCAGCAGCTTAGTTCAGGGGAGTACCGGGAATGAGCAGTTCTTC. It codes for CASSLVQGSTGNEQFF.

This chain's CDR3 is CASSRDHSKWVDYGYTF. In DNA, the CDR3 is TGTGCCAGCAGCCGGGATCATTCAAAGTGGGTGGACTATGGCTACACCTTC. The rearrangement joins TRBV2 to TRBJ1-2, with no clear D. The CDR3 spans 17 residues. In germline, CDR1 is SNHLY, CDR2 FYNNEI. Between the trimmed V and J ends, which lost 6 bases and 3 bases, there was a span of 23 bases.

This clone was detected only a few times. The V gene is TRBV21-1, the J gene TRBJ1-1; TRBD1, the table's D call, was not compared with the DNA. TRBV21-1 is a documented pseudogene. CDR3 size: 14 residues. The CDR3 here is CASSKALSTGEAFF. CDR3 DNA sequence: TGTGCCAGCAGCAAAGCGCTCTCGACAGGGGAAGCTTTCTTT.